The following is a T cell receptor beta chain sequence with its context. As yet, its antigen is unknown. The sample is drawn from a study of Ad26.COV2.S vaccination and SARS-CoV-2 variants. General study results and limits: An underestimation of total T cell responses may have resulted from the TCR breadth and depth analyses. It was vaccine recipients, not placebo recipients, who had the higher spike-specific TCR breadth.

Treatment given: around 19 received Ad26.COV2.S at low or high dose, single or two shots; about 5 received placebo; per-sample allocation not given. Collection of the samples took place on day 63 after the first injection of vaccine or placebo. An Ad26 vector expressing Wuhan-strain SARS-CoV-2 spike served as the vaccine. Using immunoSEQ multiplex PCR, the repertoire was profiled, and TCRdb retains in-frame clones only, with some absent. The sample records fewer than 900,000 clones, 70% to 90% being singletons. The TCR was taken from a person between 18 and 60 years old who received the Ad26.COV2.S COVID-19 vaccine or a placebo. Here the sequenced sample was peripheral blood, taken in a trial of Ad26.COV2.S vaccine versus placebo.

The chain's CDR3 is CASSPARAGGSGNEQFF. The CDR3 DNA sequence: TGTGCCAGCAGCCCAGCACGAGCGGGAGGTTCCGGTAATGAGCAGTTCTTC. The chain couples TRBV7-8 to TRBJ2-1; 9 bases align to TRBD2. This CDR3 comprises 17 residues. Germline V gene lookup returns CDR1 SGHVS and CDR2 FQNEAQ. With 5 bases clipped from V and 7 bases from J, the junction kept 15 bases outside the gene matches.